The 23 T cell receptor beta chains listed next were all sequenced from one sample in a study of response to subunit inactivated influenza vaccine. Each CDR3 protein is one row after TCRdb ran MiXCR on the RT-PCR reads. Here the sample spans about 310,000 distinct CDR3 sequences, 21% being singletons. The sequenced sample was PBMCs from blood, obtained less than 22 months after vaccination. Receptors were obtained from a man in his fifties or sixties who received an inactivated influenza vaccine.

This clonotype was observed a handful of times. The rearrangement joins TRBV5-5 to TRBJ2-3; D is unclear. Germline-derived CDR1 and CDR2 are SGHKS and YYEKEE (reference sequence). The V end was cut by 3 bases, the J end by 3 bases, with 8 bases between. The CDR3 totals 13 residues. CDR3 sequence reads: CASSSGPTDTQYF. Here the CDR3 DNA reads TGTGCCAGCAGCTCGGGCCCAACAGATACGCAGTATTTT.

This clonotype was observed a handful of times. The chain recombines TRBV10-3 with TRBJ2-2; D gene uncertain. V was pared by 7 bases and J by 0 bases, with 12 bases between. Germline V gene lookup returns CDR1 ENHRY and CDR2 SYGVKD. The CDR3 runs to 15 residues. CDR3 sequence reads: CAITADGANTGELFF. The CDR3 DNA reads TGTGCCATCACCGCGGACGGCGCGAACACCGGGGAGCTGTTTTTT.

This clonotype occurred a few times. The chain joins TRBV5-1 to TRBJ1-6, with 7 positions matching TRBD1. The CDR3 loop spans 13 amino acids. Looked up from germline, CDR1 is SGHRS and CDR2 is YFSETQ. Unmatched junction bases numbered 6, after V lost 6 bases and J lost 9 bases. CDR3 in amino acids: CASKDRVSSPLHF. DNA for the CDR3: TGCGCCAGCAAAGACAGGGTCAGTTCACCCCTCCACTTT.

V usage is TRBV6-5 and J usage is TRBJ2-3; 10 nucleotides agree with TRBD2. This CDR3 spans 15 amino acids. Germline lookup yields CDR1 MNHEY and CDR2 SVGAGI. The V and J ends lost 2 bases and 6 bases, in that order; junction bases with no gene match: 5. CDR3 sequence reads: CASSYSLAGVDTQYF. The CDR3 nucleotides are TGTGCCAGCAGTTACAGCCTAGCGGGGGTGGATACGCAGTATTTT.

The chain is built from TRBV9 and TRBJ1-4; D remains ambiguous. CDR3 size: 16 residues. V was pared by 3 bases and J by 2 bases, with 14 bases between. Germline-derived CDR1 and CDR2 are SGDLS and YYNGEE. The CDR3 region has the DNA TGTGCCAGCAGCGAAGAATACACAGCGACTAATGAAAAACTGTTTTTT. Amino acids: CASSEEYTATNEKLFF.

The sample holds many counts of this clonotype. The chain has TRBV12-3 or TRBV12-4 and TRBJ2-2, with D unresolved. The CDR3 has 15 residues. Deletions cut 0 bases from V and 0 bases from J, with 5 bases between. As DNA, the CDR3 is TGTGCCAGCAGTTTAGCGGGGACGAACACCGGGGAGCTGTTTTTT. This gives the protein CASSLAGTNTGELFF.

The sample holds a few counts of this clonotype. This rearrangement joins TRBV18 to TRBJ1-1; 10 positions match TRBD1. The CDR3 sequence is 18 residues long. From germline, CDR1 is KGHSH and CDR2 LQKENI. Losses at the gene ends were 5 bases for V and 6 bases for J; bases not matched to a gene: 18. The CDR3 DNA reads TGTGCCAGCTCAGGTTATACTAGGAAGACAGGGGGCATCGCTGAAGCTTTCTTT. Translation: CASSGYTRKTGGIAEAFF.

Points on this clonotype: A read error may be the cause here, since a much bigger clone is one base away. The chain employs TRBV20-1 and TRBJ1-4, with D possibly being TRBD1 (5 bases). Germline lookup yields CDR1 DFQATT and CDR2 SNEGSKA (reference sequence). The CDR3 is made up of 14 amino acids. The CDR3 loop is CSAQRGSTNEELFF. The CDR3 bases are TGCAGTGCTCAAAGGGGCTCGACTAATGAAGAACTGTTTTTT.

The V and J genes are TRBV28 and TRBJ2-5; D not certain. V was pared by 5 bases and J by 0 bases, with 4 bases between. The CDR3 contains 12 residues. Germline V gene data show CDR1 as MDHEN and CDR2 as SYDVKM. CDR3 region: CASSVYQETQYF. CDR3 coding DNA: TGTGCCAGCAGTGTATACCAAGAGACCCAGTACTTC.

The rearrangement uses TRBV6-2 or TRBV6-3 and TRBJ1-5, with a possible D match to TRBD1 (5 bases). V gave up 11 bases and J gave up 2 bases, with 13 bases separating them. Germline CDR1 MNHEY, CDR2 SVGEGT. The CDR3 length is 13 residues. CDR3 region: CASTDSGNQPQHF. CDR3 coding DNA: TGTGCCTCGACAGACTCGGGCAATCAGCCCCAGCATTTT.

Only a few counts were recorded for this clonotype. For the CDR3, the DNA is TGTGCCAGTAGTATAGACGGGCATAGCAATCAGCCCCAGCATTTT. Encoded protein: CASSIDGHSNQPQHF. The chain uses TRBV19 and TRBJ1-5; D unclear. The CDR3 runs to 15 residues. V was cut by 0 bases and J by 0 bases, with 6 bases left in between. CDR1 LNHDA and CDR2 SQIVND come from the germline V gene (reference sequence).

The CDR3 spells CASSPASRDNEQFF. In DNA form, the CDR3 reads TGTGCCAGCTCACCCGCGAGCCGGGACAATGAGCAGTTCTTC. The V and J genes are TRBV18 and TRBJ2-1; D unclear. Trimming took 3 bases from V and 5 from J, leaving 11 bases between them. This CDR3 has 14 amino acids. Per germline, CDR1 KGHSH and CDR2 LQKENI.

The chain recombines TRBV28 with TRBJ1-6; 9 bases align to TRBD1. V was clipped by 3 bases and J by 8 bases; unmatched bases: 8. There are 16 residues in the CDR3. Germline assignment: CDR1 MDHEN and CDR2 SYDVKM. CDR3 amino acids: CASSFHFGTGYSPLHF. CDR3 bases: TGTGCCAGCAGTTTTCACTTCGGGACAGGGTATTCACCCCTCCACTTT.

The table lists this clonotype with a few counts. The chain employs TRBV27 and TRBJ2-1; 8 bases map to TRBD2. The CDR3 runs 17 residues. Germline CDR1 and CDR2: MNHEY and SMNVEV (reference sequence). Germline trimming cut 6 bases from V and 4 bases from J; bases unmatched to any gene: 14. The CDR3 DNA follows: TGTGCCAGCAGGCCACCCTCCCCCGGGGGGGCTTACAATGAGCAGTTCTTC. It encodes CASRPPSPGGAYNEQFF.

The chain links TRBV29-1 to TRBJ1-1; no clear D. Germline V CDR1 and CDR2: SQVTM, ANQGSEA. This CDR3 spans 14 amino acids. V was shortened by 4 bases and J by 0 bases, with 12 bases between the two germline ends. The CDR3 reads CSVALQLLNTEAFF. CDR3 in DNA: TGCAGCGTTGCCCTACAGCTCCTGAACACTGAAGCTTTCTTT.

The J gene is TRBJ1-1, the V gene TRBV19; TRBD1 might be the D (5 bases). Germline V CDR1 and CDR2: LNHDA, SQIVND (reference sequence). This CDR3 has 16 residues. Between the trimmed V and J ends, which lost 6 bases and 1 base, there was a span of 18 bases. The CDR3 here is CASRKWSETANTEAFF. In DNA form, the CDR3 reads TGTGCCAGTAGGAAATGGTCGGAGACAGCGAACACTGAAGCTTTCTTT.

This clonotype was picked up a small number of times. The CDR3 nucleotides read TGCGCCAGCAGCTTGGACAGCGCAAACACTGAAGCTTTCTTT. This codes for CASSLDSANTEAFF. The chain combines TRBV5-1 with TRBJ1-1; no clear D. The ends were cut back, 0 bases at V and 2 bases at J, with 8 bases in the middle. Germline V lookup: CDR1 SGHRS, CDR2 YFSETQ. The CDR3 is 14 amino acids.

There are a few counts of this clonotype. The gene calls are TRBV12-3 or TRBV12-4 and TRBJ1-4; tentative D call: TRBD1 (5 bases). Trimming left V 0 bases short and J 12 bases short, with 11 bases between. The CDR3 runs to 13 residues. The CDR3 coding sequence is TGTGCCAGCAGTTTAGCGGAGGGGCTTCAACTGTTTTTT. Translation: CASSLAEGLQLFF.

There are a few counts of this clonotype. This chain joins TRBV11-1 and TRBJ2-1; TRBD2 agrees at 10 bases. The CDR3 runs 20 residues. Germline-derived CDR1 and CDR2 are SGHAT and FQDESV (reference sequence). V lost 3 bases to trimming and J lost 0 bases; unmatched junction nucleotides: 14. For the CDR3, the DNA is TGTGCCAGCAGCTTCTTAACGGGGTTAAGCGGGAGGGTCTCCTACAATGAGCAGTTCTTC. It is translated as CASSFLTGLSGRVSYNEQFF.

Details on this clonotype: The CDR3 does not close with the conserved phenylalanine or tryptophan, likely indicating a read error. No DNA is shown, since the ends of the CDR3 on it are uncertain; the CDR3 is the one TCRdb lists. The chain links TRBV25-1 to TRBJ1-4; the table's D call, TRBD1, has no DNA check behind it. Germline assignment: CDR1 MGHDK and CDR2 SYGVNS. Ends included, the CDR3 has 11 residues. The CDR3: CASSYDRAQFL.

V gene TRBV25-1 combines with J gene TRBJ1-1; D possibly corresponds to TRBD1 (5 bases). Germline V gene sequence: CDR1 MGHDK, CDR2 SYGVNS. CDR3 size: 13 residues. V shed 1 base and J shed 4 bases, with 7 bases lying between them. Written as DNA, the CDR3 is TGTGCCAGCAGTGAATGGGGGGGCACTGAAGCTTTCTTT. Translating it yields CASSEWGGTEAFF.

This chain uses TRBV6-1 with TRBJ1-2, with 9 positions matching TRBD1. V shed 10 bases and J 7 bases; nucleotides not matched to a gene: 7. This CDR3 is 12 amino acids long. CDR1 and CDR2 from the germline V gene are MNHNS and SASEGT. The CDR3 protein is CANRQGVAGYTF. CDR3 nucleotides: TGTGCCAACAGACAGGGGGTTGCTGGCTACACCTTC.

The genes are TRBV15 and TRBJ2-2; D unclear. The germline CDR1 and CDR2 sequences are LNHNV and YYDKDF (reference sequence). V lost 1 base and J lost 7, with 7 bases in between. This CDR3 is 13 amino acids long. In DNA form, the CDR3 reads TGTGCCACCAGCAGAGGGTTGGGCGGGGAGCTGTTTTTT. This codes for CATSRGLGGELFF.